These T cell receptor beta chains were read from a single sample in a study of cytomegalovirus exposure and HLA in healthy donors. The method was immunoSEQ multiplex PCR; TCRdb's version includes in-frame clones alone and lacks a portion of them. This table holds roughly 100,000 clones, over 60% found once. Sequenced sample: PBMCs. Receptors were obtained from a male donor in good health and CMV-seropositive. Both conserved end residues are part of each CDR3. A D gene is named only where the DNA matches it firmly. Expanded clones are given a class, and other clones once, few, many or no size at all.

J gene	D gene	V gene	clone size	CDR3 protein	CDR3 DNA
TRBJ2-3	TRBD2	TRBV9	few	CASSVDGTRTDTQYF	TGTGCCAGCAGCGTAGACGGGACTAGGACAGATACGCAGTATTTT
TRBJ2-7	TRBD2	TRBV5-5	-	CASSSLAGLTYEQYF	TGTGCCAGCAGCTCACTAGCGGGGCTTACCTACGAGCAGTACTTC
TRBJ2-6	-	TRBV5-3	-	CARSVRGTNSGANVLTF	TGTGCCAGAAGCGTCAGGGGTACAAACTCTGGGGCCAACGTCCTGACTTTC
TRBJ2-3	-	TRBV5-1	once	CASSLAYPDTQYF	TGCGCCAGCAGCTTGGCCTACCCAGATACGCAGTATTTT
TRBJ2-2	-	TRBV15	-	CATSRELRITGELFF	TGTGCCACCAGCAGAGAGCTGAGGATCACCGGGGAGCTGTTTTTT
TRBJ2-3	TRBD2	TRBV5-1	once	CASSWGLGGDTQYF	TGCGCCAGCAGCTGGGGACTAGGGGGGGATACGCAGTATTTT
TRBJ1-2	TRBD1	TRBV7-8	once	CASSPLTGDGYTF	TGTGCCAGCAGCCCACTGACAGGGGATGGCTACACCTTC
TRBJ2-7	TRBD2	TRBV7-2	-	CASSLASGSGAWEQYF	TGTGCCAGCAGCTTAGCTTCGGGTAGCGGGGCCTGGGAGCAGTACTTC
TRBJ2-7	-	TRBV30	once	CAWSVQGTHEQYF	TGTGCCTGGAGTGTACAGGGAACCCACGAGCAGTACTTC
TRBJ1-5	TRBD1	TRBV18	once	CASSPPGQGMNQPQHF	TGTGCCAGCTCACCACCGGGACAGGGGATGAATCAGCCCCAGCATTTT
TRBJ2-2	-	TRBV29-1	few	CSVERLVTGELFF	TGCAGCGTTGAAAGGCTAGTAACCGGGGAGCTGTTTTTT
TRBJ2-7	TRBD2	TRBV5-1	-	CASSSLTSGWDEQYF	TGCGCCAGCAGCTCTCTTACTAGCGGGTGGGACGAGCAGTACTTC
TRBJ2-5	TRBD2	TRBV29-1	-	CSVARGTSLDTQYF	TGCAGCGTTGCCAGAGGGACTAGCTTAGATACCCAGTACTTC
TRBJ2-3	-	TRBV7-2	few	CASSLPSTDTQYF	TGTGCCAGCAGCTTACCTAGCACAGATACGCAGTATTTT
TRBJ2-3	TRBD2	TRBV10-3	once	CAISDSGLAGGGDTQYF	TGTGCCATCAGTGACTCCGGACTAGCGGGAGGGGGAGATACGCAGTATTTT
TRBJ2-7	-	TRBV5-1	-	CASSLEWGENIREQYF	TGCGCCAGCAGCTTGGAATGGGGGGAAAATATTCGCGAGCAGTACTTC
TRBJ2-1	-	TRBV7-9	once	CASSRRDRNSQFF	TGTGCCAGCAGCCGGAGGGACAGAAATAGCCAGTTCTTC
TRBJ2-2	TRBD1	TRBV13	-	CASSLTGGLAGELFF	TGTGCCAGCAGCCTGACAGGGGGCTTAGCCGGGGAGCTGTTTTTT
TRBJ2-2	-	TRBV12-5	-	CASARNTGELFF	TGTGCTAGTGCCCGGAACACCGGGGAGCTGTTTTTT
TRBJ2-6	-	TRBV12-2	-	CASRLRPATPGVGANVLTF	TGTGCAAGTCGCTTGCGGCCGGCAACCCCAGGGGTTGGGGCCAACGTCCTGACTTTC
TRBJ2-4	-	TRBV30	-	CAWSRGGNIQYF	TGTGCCTGGAGTAGAGGAGGTAACATTCAGTACTTC
TRBJ2-5	-	TRBV5-6	-	CASSLAGDETQYF	TGTGCCAGCAGCTTGGCAGGGGACGAGACCCAGTACTTC
TRBJ1-2	TRBD1	TRBV6-6	few	CASRGDSNYGYTF	TGTGCCAGCAGGGGGGACAGCAACTATGGCTACACCTTC
TRBJ1-3	-	TRBV2	-	CASTDRRPVYTIYF	TGTGCCAGTACCGACAGGAGGCCTGTCTACACCATATATTTT
TRBJ2-3	TRBD2	TRBV5-1	-	CASSLEASGYTDTQYF	TGCGCCAGCAGCTTGGAGGCTAGCGGGTACACAGATACGCAGTATTTT
TRBJ1-5	-	TRBV4-1	-	CASSHTTGRPNQPQHF	TGCGCCAGCAGCCATACTACAGGGCGCCCCAATCAGCCCCAGCATTTT
TRBJ2-1	-	TRBV7-9	-	CASSPKSSYNEQFF	TGTGCCAGCAGCCCGAAGAGCTCCTACAATGAGCAGTTCTTC
TRBJ2-1	TRBD2	TRBV7-2	-	CASSQDSSGSYNEQFF	TGTGCCAGCAGCCAGGACTCTAGCGGGAGCTACAATGAGCAGTTCTTC
TRBJ2-3	-	TRBV7-2	-	CASSFSGSTDTQYF	TGTGCCAGCAGCTTTAGCGGTAGCACAGATACGCAGTATTTT
TRBJ1-2	-	TRBV11-2	-	CASSDWRGANYGYTF	TGTGCCAGCAGCGACTGGCGTGGTGCTAACTATGGCTACACCTTC
TRBJ2-7	TRBD2	TRBV7-2	-	CASSSTQGLAGVRNEQYF	TGTGCCAGCAGCTCAACCCAAGGACTAGCGGGAGTTAGAAACGAGCAGTACTTC
TRBJ1-5	-	TRBV6-1	-	CASSATRQSGQPQHF	TGTGCCAGCAGTGCAACCCGACAGAGTGGTCAGCCCCAGCATTTT
TRBJ2-1	TRBD2	TRBV5-4	-	CASSPPGTSGRSQGYNEQFF	TGTGCCAGCAGCCCCCCCGGGACTAGCGGGAGAAGTCAAGGATACAATGAGCAGTTCTTC
TRBJ1-2	TRBD1	TRBV29-1	once	CSVEARGTGSYGYTF	TGCAGCGTTGAAGCTCGAGGGACAGGGTCTTATGGCTACACCTTC
TRBJ1-4	TRBD1	TRBV6-4	-	CASSRQGGTNEKLFF	TGTGCCAGCAGCAGACAGGGTGGAACTAATGAAAAACTGTTTTTT
TRBJ2-1	-	TRBV5-4	-	CASSLGLVGNEQFF	TGTGCCAGCAGCTTGGGACTAGTTGGCAATGAGCAGTTCTTC
TRBJ2-1	TRBD2	TRBV11-2	-	CASSFGGSSYNEQFF	TGTGCCAGCAGCTTCGGCGGGAGCTCCTACAATGAGCAGTTCTTC
TRBJ1-1	-	TRBV7-3	-	CASSPIGGAGTEAFF	TGTGCCAGCAGCCCTATTGGGGGGGCCGGCACTGAAGCTTTCTTT
TRBJ2-1	-	TRBV5-1	-	CASSLESDYYNEQFF	TGCGCCAGCAGCTTGGAAAGCGATTACTACAATGAGCAGTTCTTC
TRBJ1-4	TRBD1	TRBV2	-	CASSERWTGNQKLFF	TGTGCCAGCAGTGAGAGGTGGACAGGGAATCAAAAACTGTTTTTT
TRBJ1-1	TRBD1	TRBV7-9	-	CASSLVGGAGTEAFF	TGTGCCAGCAGCTTAGTAGGGGGCGCGGGCACTGAAGCTTTCTTT
TRBJ2-1	TRBD1	TRBV4-3	few	CASSQDPGTGTEQFF	TGCGCCAGCAGCCAAGATCCCGGGACAGGGACTGAGCAGTTCTTC
TRBJ1-5	-	TRBV19	-	CASSTVGGRIQPQHF	TGTGCCAGTAGCACCGTGGGGGGGCGGATTCAGCCCCAGCATTTT
TRBJ2-7	-	TRBV27	-	CASRGWESYEQYF	TGTGCCAGCAGAGGTTGGGAGTCCTACGAGCAGTACTTC
TRBJ1-4	-	TRBV7-2	-	CASSPNGQKSEKLFF	TGTGCCAGCAGTCCGAATGGACAGAAAAGTGAAAAACTGTTTTTT